This T cell receptor beta chain is from a study of a mutant IDH1 vaccine in newly diagnosed glioma. About the study: Vaccination began 4-6 weeks post radiotherapy alone, or with temozolomide cycles.

Assay used: immunoSEQ multiplex PCR; TCRdb lists only in-frame clones, some missing. Among about 42,000 clones listed, around 85% were seen once. General study findings and limits: Whatever changes occurred in top peripheral T cell clonotypes seemed unrelated to pseudoprogression. The vaccine induced immune responses, and these occurred in approximately 94% of patients.

Trimming removed 11 bases from V and 3 bases from J, with 11 bases in between. This CDR3 has 12 residues. Looked up from germline, CDR1 is LNHDA and CDR2 is SQIVND (reference sequence). Remarks on this clone: Its specificity is not known.

Stated time point: week 5, during vaccination. Each dose delivered 300 ug of mutant IDH1 20-mer peptide subcutaneously with imiquimod. The rearrangement joins TRBV19 to TRBJ1-5; D uncertain. The sequence derives from a man between 35 and 55 years old with glioma. The sequencing used PBMCs, collected from a glioma patient whose treatment included an IDH1 peptide vaccine. CDR3 protein: CASRSYNQPQHF. Here the CDR3 DNA reads TGTGCCTCCCGGTCGTACAATCAGCCCCAGCATTTT.